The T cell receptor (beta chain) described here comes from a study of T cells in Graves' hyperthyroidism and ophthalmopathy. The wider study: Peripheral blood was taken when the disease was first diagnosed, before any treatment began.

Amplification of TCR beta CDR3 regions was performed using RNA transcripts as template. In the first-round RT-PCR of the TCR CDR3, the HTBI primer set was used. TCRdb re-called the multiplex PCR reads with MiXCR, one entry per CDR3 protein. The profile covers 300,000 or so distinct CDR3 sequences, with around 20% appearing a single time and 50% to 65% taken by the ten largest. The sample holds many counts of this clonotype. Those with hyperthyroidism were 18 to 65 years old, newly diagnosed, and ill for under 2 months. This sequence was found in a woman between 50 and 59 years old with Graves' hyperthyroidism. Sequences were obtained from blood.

The CDR3 DNA is TGTGCCAGCAGTTTTTCTAGCGGGGGAAGAAATGAGCAGTTCTTC. Its translation: CASSFSSGGRNEQFF. This sequence joins TRBV28 and TRBJ2-1; 10 bases line up with TRBD2. The CDR3 runs to 15 residues. Germline V gene lookup returns CDR1 MDHEN and CDR2 SYDVKM. The J segment lost 7 bases and the V segment lost 3 bases, leaving 6 bases of the junction unmatched.